This T cell receptor beta chain is drawn from a study of esophageal squamous cell carcinoma under preoperative chemotherapy. Study-level background: Both tumor-infiltrating lymphocytes and peripheral blood T cells had their TCR repertoires profiled.

TCRdb called the PCR reads again in MiXCR, with one record for every CDR3 protein. Of roughly 13,000 distinct CDR3 sequences listed, approximately 50% are singletons. This clonotype was observed a few times. Antigen: not known. Study results and limitations: After treatment, tumor-infiltrating lymphocytes apparently came partly from blood T cells.

The CDR3 is 13 residues long. Looked up from germline, CDR1 is SGHVS and CDR2 is FNYEAQ. Described time point: before preoperative PTX-NDP chemotherapy. Paclitaxel-nedaplatin chemotherapy was given to patients ahead of their surgery. The sequence was obtained from a human donor with esophageal squamous cell carcinoma. The donor label of this sample is uncertain. The rearrangement uses TRBV7-6 and TRBJ2-3; unclear D gene. The J call may be incorrect, as the DNA end agrees better with TRBJ2-7. The sample was gathered from a patient given preoperative chemotherapy. DNA for the CDR3: TGTGCCAGCAGCTTAGCCAGACACAATGAGCAGTACTTC. Protein sequence: CASSLARHNEQYF.